This TCR beta chain was observed in a study of glioma-infiltrating T cells after dendritic cell vaccination. Time point: after dendritic cell vaccination, including at tumor progression/relapse. Sequencing used immunoSEQ multiplex PCR; TCRdb keeps in-frame clones, though not all of them. The profile shows roughly 88,000 clones, approximately 80% of them singletons. The V end was cut by 7 bases, the J end by 8 bases, with 17 bases between. Germline V lookup: CDR1 SQVTM, CDR2 ANQGSEA. This CDR3 region has 13 residues. This rearrangement joins TRBV29-1 to TRBJ1-4, with no clear D. The clonotype was recovered from a human donor with glioblastoma. The source was blood, collected after dendritic cell vaccination. The CDR3 coding sequence is TGCAGCGCACTGGGCGATCCGATCGAAAAACTGTTTTTT. Translated, it gives CSALGDPIEKLFF.